These 26 T cell receptor beta chains share one sample of origin, sequenced in a study of CD8+ T cells in alopecia areata. Extraction and reverse transcription of RNA yielded cDNA as the sequencing template. The repertoire was sequenced with immunoSEQ multiplex PCR; TCRdb's copy has only in-frame clones and lacks some. The sample has about 180,000 clones, roughly 63% seen once; the top ten hold over 1.5%. Material: CD4+ T cells sorted from blood, obtained at week 0. The receptors originated from a human donor with alopecia areata.

The genes are TRBV29-1 and TRBJ2-7, with D hard to call. Germline CDR1 reads SQVTM; CDR2 reads ANQGSEA. The CDR3 has 10 amino acids. Trimming took off 6 bases at V and 9 bases at J, with 12 bases between the two ends. CDR3 nucleotide sequence: TGCAGCGTCATGGGTCTGGGGCAGTACTTC. Protein: CSVMGLGQYF.

The chain couples TRBV5-1 to TRBJ2-3, with 9 bases lining up with TRBD1. V trimming: 0 bases; J trimming: 2 bases; junction bases outside the gene matches: 1. The CDR3 covers 15 residues. CDR1 is SGHRS, CDR2 YFSETQ, per germline. The CDR3 spells CASSLEQGATDTQYF. For the CDR3, the DNA is TGCGCCAGCAGCTTGGAACAGGGGGCCACAGATACGCAGTATTTT.

The J gene is TRBJ2-5, the V gene TRBV10-3, with 8 bases fitting TRBD2. Germline CDR1 and CDR2: ENHRY and SYGVKD. The CDR3 length is 17 residues. The ends lost 3 bases at V and 0 bases at J; junction bases unmatched: 9. The CDR3 spells CAISDVTGGPNQETQYF. As DNA, the CDR3 is TGTGCCATCAGTGACGTAACGGGGGGGCCAAACCAAGAGACCCAGTACTTC.

The chain recombines TRBV29-1 with TRBJ1-1; the D gene is possibly TRBD1 (5 bases). Trimming took off 4 bases at V and 8 bases at J, with 11 bases between the two ends. CDR3 length: 11 residues. CDR1 and CDR2 (germline): SQVTM, ANQGSEA. The CDR3 DNA is TGCAGCGTTGTGGGGGTTCAGGAAGCTTTCTTT. The encoded protein is CSVVGVQEAFF.

J is TRBJ1-2 and V is TRBV7-2; a possible D gene is TRBD1 (5 bases). Germline V gives CDR1 SGHTA, CDR2 FQGNSA. Trimming took off 4 bases at V and 4 bases at J, with 10 bases between the two ends. This CDR3 region has 13 residues. Written as DNA, the CDR3 is TGTGCCAGCAGCTCGACAGCCGTCTATGGCTACACCTTC. It is translated as CASSSTAVYGYTF. Variable domain in full (rest from reference TRBV7-2 and TRBJ1-2): GAGVSQSPSNKVTEKGKDVELRCDPISGHTALYWYRQSLGQGLEFLIYFQGNSAPDKSGLPSDRFSAERTGGSVSTLTIQRTQQEDSAVYLCASSSTAVYGYTFGSGTRLTVV.

This chain joins TRBV2 and TRBJ2-6; 7 bases fit TRBD1. V was pared by 6 bases and J by 2 bases, with 10 bases of the junction left unmatched. This CDR3 comprises 17 residues. Germline CDR1 reads SNHLY; CDR2 reads FYNNEI. Written as DNA, the CDR3 is TGTGCCAGCAGGACGGGACAGAAGATAACTGGGGCCAACGTCCTGACTTTC. This gives the protein CASRTGQKITGANVLTF.

V is TRBV29-1 and J is TRBJ2-3; 10 bases fit TRBD2. This CDR3 contains 14 residues. Germline trimming cut 4 bases from V and 4 bases from J; bases unmatched to any gene: 5. CDR1 is SQVTM, CDR2 ANQGSEA, per germline. CDR3 amino acids: CSVAGLAGADTQYF. The DNA of the CDR3 is TGCAGCGTTGCGGGGCTAGCGGGGGCAGATACGCAGTATTTT.

The rearrangement uses TRBV6-6 and TRBJ1-2; no firm D call. V lost 8 bases, J lost 0 bases, and 13 bases lay in between. This CDR3 is built from 14 residues. Looked up from germline, CDR1 is MNHNY and CDR2 is SVGAGI (reference sequence). DNA of the CDR3: TGTGCCAGCCTGTGGGGAGTTCCTAACTATGGCTACACCTTC. Translated, it gives CASLWGVPNYGYTF.

This chain uses TRBV2 with TRBJ2-3, with D perhaps matching TRBD2 (6 bases). Germline CDR1 and CDR2: SNHLY and FYNNEI. The V and J ends lost 6 bases and 2 bases respectively, with 15 bases between them. This CDR3 spans 15 amino acids. Here the CDR3 DNA reads TGTGCCAGCAGCCCTACTGCGGGGTTCACAGATACGCAGTATTTT. This encodes CASSPTAGFTDTQYF.

The chain is built from TRBV30 and TRBJ2-3; 8 bases are a match to TRBD2. The V and J ends lost 2 bases and 3 bases, in that order; junction bases with no gene match: 1. This CDR3 comprises 13 residues. Germline V gives CDR1 GTSNPN, CDR2 SVGIG (reference sequence). CDR3 amino acids: CAWSSGGTDTQYF. CDR3 coding DNA: TGTGCCTGGAGTAGCGGGGGAACAGATACGCAGTATTTT. Using reference TRBV30 and TRBJ2-3 for the parts outside the CDR3, the full variable domain is SQTIHQWPATLVQPVGSPLSLECTVEGTSNPNLYWYRQAAGRGLQLLFYSVGIGQISSEVPQNLSASRPQDRQFILSSKKLLLSDSGFYLCAWSSGGTDTQYFGPGTRLTVL.

The chain uses TRBV7-3 and TRBJ2-3; D unclear. This CDR3 region has 15 residues. Trimming left V 5 bases short and J 4 bases short, with 16 bases between. From germline, CDR1 is SGHTA and CDR2 FQGTGA. Written as DNA, the CDR3 is TGTGCCAGCAGCCCCGCACGAGGCTTGCCAGATACGCAGTATTTT. This codes for CASSPARGLPDTQYF.

This clone was detected once. The chain is built from TRBV30 and TRBJ2-5; weak D call: TRBD2 (6 bases). The germline V gene encodes CDR1 GTSNPN and CDR2 SVGIG (reference sequence). This CDR3 spans 13 amino acids. The V end was cut by 4 bases, the J end by 7 bases, with 16 bases between. CDR3 loop: CAWKLAGKGTQYF. The CDR3 DNA is TGTGCCTGGAAACTAGCCGGGAAGGGGACCCAGTACTTC.

As regards this clone: Other DNA variants within this sample encode the same CDR3. The chain combines TRBV29-1 with TRBJ1-2, with a possible D match to TRBD1 (5 bases). CDR1 and CDR2 from the germline V gene are SQVTM and ANQGSEA. V was cut by 3 bases and J by 5 bases, with 7 bases left in between. The CDR3 is 11 amino acids. CDR3 loop: CSVETAYGYTF. The CDR3 DNA sequence: TGCAGCGTTGAGACAGCTTATGGCTACACCTTC.

A word on this clone: The sample has other DNA sequences that encode this CDR3 too. The chain employs TRBV29-1 and TRBJ2-3; D ambiguous. Germline CDR1 and CDR2: SQVTM and ANQGSEA. With 5 bases removed from V and 2 bases from J, the gap between germline ends came to 5 bases. This CDR3 region has 11 residues. The CDR3 DNA reads TGCAGCGTTACCTACACAGATACGCAGTATTTT. Residues: CSVTYTDTQYF.

The rearrangement joins TRBV7-3 to TRBJ1-2, with D unclear. V lost 5 bases and J 4 bases, leaving 14 bases between the germline ends. Germline V gives CDR1 SGHTA, CDR2 FQGTGA. There are 14 residues in the CDR3. The CDR3 DNA sequence: TGTGCCAGCAGCCAAGGGTCAGGTAGCTATGGCTACACCTTC. Translated, it gives CASSQGSGSYGYTF.

The CDR3 protein is CASSPLGPGQGNGYGYTF. In DNA form, the CDR3 reads TGTGCCAGCAGCCCGCTAGGGCCGGGACAGGGGAACGGCTATGGCTACACCTTC. This chain uses TRBV5-6 with TRBJ1-2, with 10 nucleotides matching TRBD1. Germline V gives CDR1 SGHDT, CDR2 YYEEEE. CDR3 length: 18 residues. V was clipped by 4 bases and J by 4 bases; unmatched bases: 16.

V is TRBV7-2 and J is TRBJ1-1; D is undetermined. CDR1 is SGHTA, CDR2 FQGNSA, per germline. V was clipped by 4 bases and J by 3 bases, with 9 bases between them. The CDR3 consists of 13 residues. The CDR3 coding sequence is TGTGCCAGCAGCTGGAACATGTACACTGAAGCTTTCTTT. This sequence encodes CASSWNMYTEAFF.

V usage is TRBV30 and J usage is TRBJ2-5; 7 positions agree with TRBD1. The CDR3 has 13 residues. Germline V gene sequence: CDR1 GTSNPN, CDR2 SVGIG (reference sequence). Germline trimming cut 4 bases from V and 5 bases from J; bases unmatched to any gene: 7. This chain's CDR3 is CAWTGQHIETQYF. DNA for the CDR3: TGTGCCTGGACGGGACAGCACATCGAGACCCAGTACTTC.

The chain has TRBV14 and TRBJ1-4; D possibly corresponds to TRBD1 (5 bases). Germline V lookup: CDR1 SGHDN, CDR2 FVKESK. This CDR3 region has 13 residues. V lost 4 bases and J lost 14, with 17 bases in between. CDR3 loop: CASSPRLTGRLFF. The CDR3 DNA reads as TGTGCCAGCAGCCCCCGATTGACGGGGCGGCTGTTTTTT.

CDR3 DNA sequence: TGCGCCAGCAGCCTAACGGGACAGGGAGATGGCTACACCTTC. Translated, it gives CASSLTGQGDGYTF. The rearrangement joins TRBV4-3 to TRBJ1-2; 9 bases agree with TRBD1. Germline CDR1 and CDR2: LGHNA and YSLEER. The V segment lost 4 bases and the J segment 6 bases; nucleotides outside the gene matches: 6. The CDR3 sequence is 14 residues long.

With respect to this clone: At one end the junction does not follow the germline gene, possibly because of a read error. The CDR3 loop reads CASNEAGHPEPYNEQFF. The CDR3 region has the DNA TGTGCCAGCAATGAAGCGGGACACCCGGAGCCCTACAATGAGCAGTTCTTC. The chain recombines TRBV6-1 with TRBJ2-1; D possibly corresponds to TRBD2 (7 bases). Looked up from germline, CDR1 is MNHNS and CDR2 is SASEGT. This CDR3 is 17 amino acids long.

This rearrangement joins TRBV2 to TRBJ2-2; 7 bases agree with TRBD1. Trimming at V came to 5 bases and at J to 1 base, leaving 1 base not matched to a gene. This CDR3 has 14 residues. CDR1 and CDR2 from the germline V gene are SNHLY and FYNNEI. The chain's CDR3 is CASSWDRNTGELFF. CDR3 nucleotides: TGTGCCAGCAGTTGGGACAGGAACACCGGGGAGCTGTTTTTT.

This clone was detected many times. The chain recombines TRBV7-2 with TRBJ2-3; no definite D call. V was clipped by 1 base and J by 3 bases, with 8 bases between them. The V gene's germline CDR1 is SGHTA and CDR2 FQGNSA. CDR3 size: 14 residues. The CDR3 loop is CASSLVSRTDTQYF. The CDR3 DNA follows: TGTGCCAGCAGCTTAGTTTCCAGGACAGATACGCAGTATTTT.

The CDR3 is CASSPGTGSSYDSNQPQHF. The CDR3 coding sequence is TGTGCCAGCAGCCCCGGGACAGGGAGTTCCTACGATAGCAATCAGCCCCAGCATTTT. The chain joins TRBV4-2 to TRBJ1-5; 9 nucleotides line up with TRBD1. V lost 4 bases, J lost 0 bases, and 13 bases stayed unmatched. The CDR3 contains 19 residues. Germline V gene sequence: CDR1 LGHNA, CDR2 YNFKEQ.

This chain joins TRBV30 and TRBJ2-3, with D uncertain. The CDR3 totals 13 residues. From germline, CDR1 is GTSNPN and CDR2 SVGIG (reference sequence). V lost 3 bases and J 0 bases, leaving 7 bases between the germline ends. The CDR3 sequence: CAWSRSSTDTQYF. The CDR3, as DNA: TGTGCCTGGAGCAGATCTAGCACAGATACGCAGTATTTT.

This clone turned up a few times. The gene calls are TRBV15 and TRBJ2-5; 10 bases match TRBD1. Trimming cost V 5 bases and J 1 base; bases outside gene matches: 4. The CDR3 is 15 residues long. Germline-derived CDR1 and CDR2 are LNHNV and YYDKDF (reference sequence). In DNA form, the CDR3 reads TGTGCCACCAGCCCCGGACAGGGGGGCCAAGAGACCCAGTACTTC. Its translation is CATSPGQGGQETQYF.